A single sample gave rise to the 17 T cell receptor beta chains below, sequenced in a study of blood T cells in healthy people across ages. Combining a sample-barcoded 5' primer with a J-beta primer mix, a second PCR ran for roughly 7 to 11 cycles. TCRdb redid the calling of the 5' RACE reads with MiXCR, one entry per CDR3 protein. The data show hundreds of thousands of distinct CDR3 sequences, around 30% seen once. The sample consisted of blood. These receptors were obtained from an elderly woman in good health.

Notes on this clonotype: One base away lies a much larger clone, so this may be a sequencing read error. The CDR3 loop reads CRATGGSGLYNEQFF. The CDR3 DNA sequence: TGCAGGGCCACAGGGGGCTCAGGTCTCTACAATGAGCAGTTCTTC. This rearrangement joins TRBV20-1 to TRBJ2-1; TRBD1 matches at 9 bases. From germline, CDR1 is DFQATT and CDR2 SNEGSKA (reference sequence). CDR3 size: 15 residues.

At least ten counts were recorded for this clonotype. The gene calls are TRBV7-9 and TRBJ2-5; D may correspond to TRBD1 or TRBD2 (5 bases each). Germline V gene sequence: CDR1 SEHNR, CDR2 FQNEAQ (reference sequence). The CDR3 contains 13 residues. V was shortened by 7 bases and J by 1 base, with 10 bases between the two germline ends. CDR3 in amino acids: CASTGTAQETQYF. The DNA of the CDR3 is TGTGCCAGCACCGGGACGGCCCAAGAGACCCAGTACTTC.

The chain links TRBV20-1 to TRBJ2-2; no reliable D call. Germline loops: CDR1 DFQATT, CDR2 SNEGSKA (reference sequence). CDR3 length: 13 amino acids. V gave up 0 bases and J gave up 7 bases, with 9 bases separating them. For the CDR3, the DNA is TGCAGTGCTAGAGACCCTCTTGTCGGGGAGCTGTTTTTT. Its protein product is CSARDPLVGELFF.

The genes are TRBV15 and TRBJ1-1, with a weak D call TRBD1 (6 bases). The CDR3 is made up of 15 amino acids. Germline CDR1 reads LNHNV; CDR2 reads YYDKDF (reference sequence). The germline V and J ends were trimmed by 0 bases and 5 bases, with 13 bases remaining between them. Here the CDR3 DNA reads TGTGCCACCAGCAGAGAATGGGGGGCGGGGACTGAAGCTTTCTTT. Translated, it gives CATSREWGAGTEAFF.

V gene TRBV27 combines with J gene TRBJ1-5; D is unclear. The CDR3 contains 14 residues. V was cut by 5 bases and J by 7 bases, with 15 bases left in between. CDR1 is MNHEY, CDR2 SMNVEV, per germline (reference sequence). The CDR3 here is CASSRLGPGQPQHF. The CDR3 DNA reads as TGTGCCAGCAGTCGCCTCGGGCCGGGCCAGCCCCAGCATTTT.

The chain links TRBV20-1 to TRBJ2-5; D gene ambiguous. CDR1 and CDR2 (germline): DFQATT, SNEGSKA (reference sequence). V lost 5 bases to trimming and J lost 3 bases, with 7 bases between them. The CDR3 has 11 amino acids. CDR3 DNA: TGCAGTGCTTCCGTCGAAGAGACCCAGTACTTC. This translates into CSASVEETQYF.

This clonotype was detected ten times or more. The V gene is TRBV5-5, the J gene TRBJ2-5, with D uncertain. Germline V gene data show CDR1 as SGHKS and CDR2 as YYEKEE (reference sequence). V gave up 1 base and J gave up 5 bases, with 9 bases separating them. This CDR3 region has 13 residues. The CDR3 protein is CASSLQRRETQYF. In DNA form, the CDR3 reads TGTGCCAGCAGCTTGCAACGCCGGGAGACCCAGTACTTC.

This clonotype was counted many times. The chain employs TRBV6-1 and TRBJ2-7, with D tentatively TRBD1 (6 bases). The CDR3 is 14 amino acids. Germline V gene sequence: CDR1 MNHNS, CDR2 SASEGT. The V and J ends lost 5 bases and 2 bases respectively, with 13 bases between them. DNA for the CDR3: TGTGCCAGCAGTCAAACTTGGGGGCCCTACGAGCAGTACTTC. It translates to CASSQTWGPYEQYF.

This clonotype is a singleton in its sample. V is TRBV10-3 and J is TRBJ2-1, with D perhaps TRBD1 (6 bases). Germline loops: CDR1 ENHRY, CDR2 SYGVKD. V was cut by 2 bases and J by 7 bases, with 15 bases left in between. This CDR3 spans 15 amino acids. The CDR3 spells CAISERGILENEQFF. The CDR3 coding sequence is TGTGCCATCAGTGAGAGGGGGATTTTGGAAAATGAGCAGTTCTTC.

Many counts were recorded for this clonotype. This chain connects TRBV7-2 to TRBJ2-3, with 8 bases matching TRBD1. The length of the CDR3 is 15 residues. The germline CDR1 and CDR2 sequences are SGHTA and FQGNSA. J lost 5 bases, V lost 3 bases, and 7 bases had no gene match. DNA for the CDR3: TGTGCCAGCAGCTTGGGAAGGACAGGGAGAGATACGCAGTATTTT. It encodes CASSLGRTGRDTQYF.

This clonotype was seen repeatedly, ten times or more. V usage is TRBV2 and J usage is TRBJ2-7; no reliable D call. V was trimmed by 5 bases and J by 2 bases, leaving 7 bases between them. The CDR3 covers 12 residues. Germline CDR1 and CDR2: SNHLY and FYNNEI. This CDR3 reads CASSYAAYEQYF. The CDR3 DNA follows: TGTGCCAGCAGTTACGCAGCCTACGAGCAGTACTTC. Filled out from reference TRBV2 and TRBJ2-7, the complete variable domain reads EPEVTQTPSHQVTQMGQEVILRCVPISNHLYFYWYRQILGQKVEFLVSFYNNEISEKSEIFDDQFSVERPDGSNFTLKIRSTKLEDSAMYFCASSYAAYEQYFGPGTRLTVT.

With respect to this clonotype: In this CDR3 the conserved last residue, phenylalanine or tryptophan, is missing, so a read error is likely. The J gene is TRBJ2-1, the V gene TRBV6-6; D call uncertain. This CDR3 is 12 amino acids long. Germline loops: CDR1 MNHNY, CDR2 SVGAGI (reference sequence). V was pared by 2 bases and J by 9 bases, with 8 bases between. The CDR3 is CASSYVAGEQFV. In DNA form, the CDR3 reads TGTGCCAGCAGTTACGTTGCCGGTGAGCAGTTCGTC.

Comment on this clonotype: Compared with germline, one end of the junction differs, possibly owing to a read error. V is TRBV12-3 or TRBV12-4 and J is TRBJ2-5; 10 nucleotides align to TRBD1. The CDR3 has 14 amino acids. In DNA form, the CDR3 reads TGTGCCAGCAGTTTTAGAGGGACAGGGGAGACCCAATACTTC. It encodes CASSFRGTGETQYF.

CDR3 bases: TGTGCCACCAGTGATAGCTACAGGGGGATCGCCGGGGAGCTGTTTTTT. This translates into CATSDSYRGIAGELFF. The chain is built from TRBV24-1 and TRBJ2-2; 8 positions agree with TRBD1. The CDR3 contains 16 residues. Germline CDR1 is KGHDR and CDR2 is SFDVKD. Losses at the gene ends were 3 bases for V and 6 bases for J; bases not matched to a gene: 8.

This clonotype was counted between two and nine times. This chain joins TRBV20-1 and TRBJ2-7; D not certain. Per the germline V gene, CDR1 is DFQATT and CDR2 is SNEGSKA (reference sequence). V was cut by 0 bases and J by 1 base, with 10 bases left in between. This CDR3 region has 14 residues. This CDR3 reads CSARDPRRSYEQYF. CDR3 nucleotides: TGCAGTGCTAGAGATCCAAGAAGGTCCTACGAGCAGTACTTC.

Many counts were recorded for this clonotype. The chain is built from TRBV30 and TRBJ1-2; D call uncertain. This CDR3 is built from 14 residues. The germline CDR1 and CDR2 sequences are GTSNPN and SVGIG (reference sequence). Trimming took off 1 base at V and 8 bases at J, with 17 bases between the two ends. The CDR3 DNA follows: TGTGCCTGGAGTGCGCCTATACGGCAACCGGGCTACACCTTC. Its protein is CAWSAPIRQPGYTF.

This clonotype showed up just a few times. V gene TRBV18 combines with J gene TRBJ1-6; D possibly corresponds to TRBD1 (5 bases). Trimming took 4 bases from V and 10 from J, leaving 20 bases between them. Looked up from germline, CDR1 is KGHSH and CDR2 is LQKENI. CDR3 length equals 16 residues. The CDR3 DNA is TGTGCCAGCTCACGAGGGACTACTGGTTCGAGGTCACCCCTCCACTTT. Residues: CASSRGTTGSRSPLHF. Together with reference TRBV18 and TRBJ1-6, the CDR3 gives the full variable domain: NAGVMQNPRHLVRRRGQEARLRCSPMKGHSHVYWYRQLPEEGLKFMVYLQKENIIDESGMPKERFSAEFPKEGPSILRIQQVVRGDSAAYFCASSRGTTGSRSPLHFGNGTRLTVT.